This T cell receptor beta chain was recovered during a study of vaccination and CD4 T cells after COVID-19. The Oncomine TCR Beta short-read assay sequenced DNA from cultured CD4+ T cells. Genomic DNA was isolated from CD4+ T cells that had been cultured. TCRdb re-analysed the PCR reads in MiXCR, keeping a single row per CDR3 protein. Of some 17,000 distinct CDR3 sequences in the sample, less than 60% were seen once. As to this clonotype: Its antigen is still unknown.

Documented treatment: 10-day PBMC culture with coronavirus spike peptide pools or control peptides (ViraFEST assay). Germline CDR1 MNHNS, CDR2 SASEGT. The CDR3 runs 13 residues. V lost 4 bases to trimming and J lost 7 bases, with 13 bases between them. The TCR sequence derives from a human donor who had recovered from COVID-19. The source material was CD4+ T cells from blood, cultured in vitro, sampled before SARS-CoV-2 vaccination. This chain uses TRBV6-1 with TRBJ1-1, with no clear D. The DNA for the CDR3 is TGTGCCAGCAGTGCCACCTACCTGGATGAAGCTTTCTTT. Translated, it gives CASSATYLDEAFF.